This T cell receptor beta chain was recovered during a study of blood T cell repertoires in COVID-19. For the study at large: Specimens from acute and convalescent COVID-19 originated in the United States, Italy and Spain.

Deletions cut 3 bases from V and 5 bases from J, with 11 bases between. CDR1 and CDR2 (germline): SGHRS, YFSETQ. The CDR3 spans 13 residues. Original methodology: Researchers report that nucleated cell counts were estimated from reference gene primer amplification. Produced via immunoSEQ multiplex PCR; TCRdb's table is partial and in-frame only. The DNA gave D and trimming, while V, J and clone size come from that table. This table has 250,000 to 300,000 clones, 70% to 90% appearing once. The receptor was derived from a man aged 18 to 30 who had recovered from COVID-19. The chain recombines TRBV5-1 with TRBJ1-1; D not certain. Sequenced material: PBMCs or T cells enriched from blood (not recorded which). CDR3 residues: CASSSPPATEAFF. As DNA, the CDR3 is TGCGCCAGCAGCTCCCCCCCAGCGACTGAAGCTTTCTTT.